A selection of T cell receptor beta chains follows, all from one sample in a study of blood T cell repertoires in COVID-19. Data came from immunoSEQ multiplex PCR; TCRdb stores just in-frame clones and leaves some out. The data contain some 340,000 clones, around 83% of them singletons. The sequencing input was PBMCs or T cells enriched from blood (not recorded which). These receptor sequences come from a woman between 45 and 60 years old who had recovered from COVID-19. CDR3s include the opening cysteine and the closing phenylalanine or tryptophan. D genes are given only for firm matches. The size field is filled for only some rows; it gives once, few, many or a size class.

- TRBJ1-2 - TRBV24-1 CATSDPGHDYGYTF TGTGCCACCAGTGATCCGGGACACGACTATGGCTACACCTTC
- TRBJ2-1 - TRBV3-1/TRBV3-2 CASSQDWWRGNEQFF TGTGCCAGCAGCCAAGATTGGTGGCGGGGTAATGAGCAGTTCTTC
- TRBJ2-5 - TRBV19 CASSIVFGGRTRETQYF TGTGCCAGTAGTATTGTGTTCGGGGGGCGCACACGAGAGACCCAGTACTTC
- TRBJ2-1 TRBD2 TRBV4-1 CASSRAGGANEQFF TGCGCCAGCAGCCGAGCGGGAGGTGCTAATGAGCAGTTCTTC
- TRBJ1-1 - TRBV6-5 CASSYQGKNTEAFF TGTGCCAGCAGTTATCAGGGGAAGAACACTGAAGCTTTCTTT
few TRBJ1-4 - TRBV30 CAWSVPGGVSEKLFF TGTGCCTGGAGTGTACCTGGGGGGGTCAGTGAAAAACTGTTTTTT
many TRBJ1-3 - TRBV9 CASSVAGAGNTIYF TGTGCCAGCAGCGTAGCGGGGGCTGGAAACACCATATATTTT
- TRBJ1-1 - TRBV6-5 CASTLELNTEAFF TGTGCCAGCACCTTGGAGCTGAACACTGAAGCTTTCTTT
- TRBJ1-4 TRBD1 TRBV3-1/TRBV3-2 CASSQARTGATNEKLFF TGTGCCAGCAGCCAAGCTCGCACAGGGGCGACTAATGAAAAACTGTTTTTT
- TRBJ2-3 TRBD2 TRBV5-8 CASSLRAGGYTDTQYF TGTGCCAGCAGCTTGCGAGCGGGGGGATACACAGATACGCAGTATTTT
- TRBJ1-2 TRBD1 TRBV13 CASSFSTGTATYGYTF TGTGCCAGCAGCTTTTCTACCGGGACAGCAACCTATGGCTACACCTTC
- TRBJ2-1 TRBD1 TRBV7-3 CASSKTGQGRNEQFF TGTGCCAGCAGCAAAACGGGACAGGGGAGGAATGAGCAGTTCTTC
- TRBJ1-2 - TRBV20-1 CSARGDRDYTF TGCAGTGCTAGGGGTGACAGAGACTACACCTTC
- TRBJ2-7 TRBD1 TRBV5-3 CARSPGTGLREQYF TGTGCCAGAAGCCCCGGGACAGGGTTGAGGGAGCAGTACTTC
- TRBJ2-7 TRBD2 TRBV29-1 CSVGLTSGSHEQYF TGCAGCGTTGGTTTGACTAGCGGGAGCCACGAGCAGTACTTC
- TRBJ2-3 - TRBV7-8 CASSLATGISTDTQYF TGTGCCAGCAGCTTAGCCACCGGGATTAGCACAGATACGCAGTATTTT
- TRBJ1-2 TRBD1 TRBV4-1 CASSLPGQGHGYTF TGCGCCAGCAGCCTACCGGGACAGGGTCATGGCTACACCTTC
- TRBJ1-2 TRBD1 TRBV18 CASSRSGQGNGYTF TGTGCCAGCTCACGTTCGGGACAGGGTAATGGCTACACCTTC
- TRBJ2-2 TRBD2 TRBV14 CASRSSGAGNTGELFF TGTGCCAGCAGATCTAGCGGGGCGGGAAACACCGGGGAGCTGTTTTTT
- TRBJ2-2 TRBD2 TRBV7-9 CASSSLELAGGRNTGELFF TGTGCCAGCAGCTCTCTCGAACTAGCGGGAGGCCGGAACACCGGGGAGCTGTTTTTT
- TRBJ2-5 - TRBV21-1 CASSKAQFGGIGQITETQYF TGTGCCAGCAGCAAAGCGCAGTTCGGGGGAATAGGTCAGATAACGGAGACCCAGTACTTC
- TRBJ2-2 - TRBV5-1 CASSAVGAGELFF TGCGCCAGCAGCGCGGTAGGGGCCGGGGAGCTGTTTTTT
- TRBJ2-1 TRBD2 TRBV30 CAWSVGFSGSIDEQFF TGTGCCTGGAGTGTAGGGTTCAGCGGGAGTATAGATGAGCAGTTCTTC
- TRBJ1-6 - TRBV7-6 CASSLASGQGNSPLHF TGTGCCAGCAGCTTAGCGTCCGGGCAGGGAAATTCACCCCTCCACTTT
- TRBJ1-5 TRBD1 TRBV6-5 CASSPTGYNQPQHF TGTGCCAGCAGCCCGACAGGGTACAATCAGCCCCAGCATTTT
- TRBJ1-4 TRBD1 TRBV5-1 CASSHSPGTVNEKLFF TGCGCCAGCAGCCATTCCCCCGGGACAGTTAATGAAAAACTGTTTTTT
- TRBJ1-2 - TRBV30 CAWSIPDRRLNYGYTF TGTGCCTGGAGCATTCCCGACAGACGCCTTAACTATGGCTACACCTTC
- TRBJ2-3 - TRBV6-5 CASGDLRGTDTQYF TGTGCCAGCGGGGACCTCCGGGGGACAGATACGCAGTATTTT
- TRBJ1-4 TRBD1 TRBV30 CAWSVNGVDRVGEKLFF TGTGCCTGGAGTGTAAATGGTGTCGACAGGGTGGGCGAAAAACTGTTTTTT
- TRBJ1-1 - TRBV4-2 CASSQEGTLNTEAFF TGTGCCAGCAGCCAAGAAGGGACACTGAACACTGAAGCTTTCTTT
- TRBJ1-2 - TRBV7-8 CASSLENAGGYTF TGTGCCAGCAGCTTAGAAAACGCGGGTGGCTACACCTTC
once TRBJ2-3 TRBD2 TRBV7-8 CASSSGLAVTDTQYF TGTGCCAGCAGCTCCGGACTAGCGGTCACAGATACGCAGTATTTT
- TRBJ2-2 TRBD1 TRBV6-4 CASSDRYRGIGELFF TGTGCCAGCAGTGACCGGTACAGGGGTATCGGGGAGCTGTTTTTT
- TRBJ1-2 TRBD1 TRBV6-2/TRBV6-3 CASSYSPQGVYGYTF TGTGCCAGCAGTTACTCCCCCCAGGGGGTCTATGGCTACACCTTC
few TRBJ1-6 - TRBV2 CASSEGQGISSYNSPLHF TGTGCCAGCAGTGAAGGGCAGGGGATTAGCTCCTATAATTCACCCCTCCACTTT
- TRBJ1-2 - TRBV20-1 CSASNSPYGYTF TGCAGTGCTAGTAACAGCCCGTATGGCTACACCTTC
- TRBJ2-1 - TRBV9 CASNVGLISSYNEQFF TGTGCCAGCAACGTGGGACTGATTAGCTCCTACAATGAGCAGTTCTTC
- TRBJ2-7 TRBD2 TRBV7-2 CASSLAAGLAAHRGSYEQYF TGTGCCAGCAGCTTAGCTGCGGGACTAGCGGCACACCGGGGTTCCTACGAGCAGTACTTC
- TRBJ1-4 TRBD1 TRBV4-3 CASSQQGQINEKLFF TGCGCCAGCAGCCAACAGGGACAGATTAATGAAAAACTGTTTTTT
- TRBJ2-5 - TRBV12-5 CASGLAAYEAQYF TGTGCTAGTGGTTTGGCCGCCTATGAGGCCCAGTACTTC
- TRBJ1-2 - TRBV27 CASSFAGYPGYTF TGTGCCAGCAGTTTTGCAGGGTACCCTGGCTACACCTTC
- TRBJ2-3 - TRBV9 CASSVDSLSVGTQYF TGTGCCAGCAGCGTAGACAGCTTATCAGTGGGTACGCAGTATTTT
- TRBJ1-1 - TRBV18 CASSPGANEAFF TGTGCCAGCTCACCGGGCGCGAATGAAGCTTTCTTT
once TRBJ1-5 - TRBV7-8 CASSLEGIKPQHF TGTGCCAGCAGCTTAGAGGGGATTAAGCCCCAGCATTTT
- TRBJ2-2 - TRBV6-2/TRBV6-3 CASSYSGGGGSFGELFF TGTGCCAGCAGTTACTCCGGTGGTGGGGGGTCCTTCGGGGAGCTGTTTTTT
- TRBJ2-2 TRBD1 TRBV14 CASSQTATGARTGELFF TGTGCCAGCAGCCAGACCGCGACAGGGGCTCGCACCGGGGAGCTGTTTTTT
- TRBJ2-7 - TRBV12-3/TRBV12-4 CASSSGRAYEQYF TGTGCCAGCAGTTCTGGCAGGGCTTATGAGCAGTACTTC
- TRBJ1-6 - TRBV25-1 CASSEEAGYNSPLHF TGTGCCAGCAGTGAAGAGGCAGGGTATAATTCACCCCTCCACTTT
- TRBJ1-6 TRBD1 TRBV11-3 CASSQGTALNSPLHF TGTGCCAGCAGCCAAGGGACAGCACTTAATTCACCCCTCCACTTT
- TRBJ1-2 - TRBV5-6 CASSSNRGVNGYTF TGTGCCAGCAGCTCTAATCGGGGGGTTAATGGCTACACCTTC
- TRBJ2-3 TRBD2 TRBV18 CASSPLAGGPSTDTQYF TGTGCCAGCTCACCACTAGCGGGAGGGCCGAGCACAGATACGCAGTATTTT
- TRBJ1-2 - TRBV5-4 CASSTGQQNYGYTF TGTGCCAGCAGCACGGGACAACAGAACTATGGCTACACCTTC
- TRBJ1-2 TRBD1 TRBV4-1 CASSQEPDRNYGYTF TGCGCCAGCAGCCAAGAACCGGACAGGAACTATGGCTACACCTTC
- TRBJ1-1 - TRBV11-1 CASSLALVGGTEAFF TGTGCCAGCAGCTTAGCGCTCGTGGGAGGGACTGAAGCTTTCTTT